These 5 T cell receptor beta chains share one sample of origin, sequenced in a study of sequential checkpoint blockade in melanoma. The assay was immunoSEQ multiplex PCR, and TCRdb's table has in-frame clones only and misses some. In the table there are some 30,000 clones, 85% to 90% of which are singletons. As for treatment: randomized to nivolumab then ipilimumab (arm A) or the reverse (arm B). Specimen: CD8+ T cells sorted from blood (inferred from file names), collected from a patient given nivolumab and ipilimumab in sequence. These receptors all stem from a human donor with melanoma.

The rearrangement joins TRBV6-5 to TRBJ1-2; 7 nucleotides agree with TRBD1. Losses at the gene ends were 2 bases for V and 4 bases for J; bases not matched to a gene: 4. The CDR3 contains 14 residues. In germline, CDR1 is MNHEY, CDR2 SVGAGI. CDR3 sequence (DNA): TGTGCCAGCAGTTACACAGGGGTTGTCTATGGCTACACCTTC. Encoded protein: CASSYTGVVYGYTF.

This chain connects TRBV9 to TRBJ2-3; TRBD1 is a possible D gene (5 bases). The length of the CDR3 is 17 residues. In germline, CDR1 is SGDLS, CDR2 YYNGEE. Trimming removed 0 bases at V and 0 bases at J, with 14 bases between. As DNA, the CDR3 is TGTGCCAGCAGCGTAGCTTGGGGCCAGACTAGCACAGATACGCAGTATTTT. This encodes CASSVAWGQTSTDTQYF.

The gene calls are TRBV5-6 and TRBJ2-7, with no clear D. V lost 2 bases, J lost 0 bases, and 12 bases lay in between. This CDR3 has 15 residues. Germline V gene lookup returns CDR1 SGHDT and CDR2 YYEEEE. CDR3 DNA sequence: TGTGCCAGCAGCTTAGGCAGTTATAGCTCCTACGAGCAGTACGTC. Translated, it gives CASSLGSYSSYEQYV.

V gene TRBV15 combines with J gene TRBJ2-7; a possible D gene is TRBD1 (5 bases). V lost 1 base, J lost 7 bases, and 11 bases lay in between. The length of the CDR3 is 13 residues. The V gene's germline CDR1 is LNHNV and CDR2 YYDKDF (reference sequence). Written as DNA, the CDR3 is TGTGCCACCAGCAGAGTCAAGGGGTGGGAGCAGTACTTC. Its translation: CATSRVKGWEQYF.

V and J are TRBV11-2 and TRBJ1-3; TRBD1 agrees at 9 bases. This CDR3 has 14 residues. V lost 4 bases, J lost 10 bases, and 8 bases stayed unmatched. Germline V gene lookup returns CDR1 SGHAT and CDR2 FQNNGV. CDR3 protein: CASSSGTGKTTIYF. The CDR3 DNA reads TGTGCCAGCAGCTCCGGGACAGGGAAGACAACCATATATTTT.